This T cell receptor beta chain was recovered during a study of response to subunit inactivated influenza vaccine. TCRdb redid the calling of the RT-PCR reads with MiXCR, one entry per CDR3 protein. In the table there are roughly 550,000 distinct CDR3 sequences, approximately 20% of which are singletons. V was clipped by 6 bases and J by 3 bases; unmatched bases: 11. The germline gives CDR1 MNHEY, CDR2 SVGEGT. There are 15 residues in the CDR3. Another study also made use of these data, one on T cells expressing NK-cell markers. This second study notes: The cDNA for TCR beta came from 5'RACE template switching with UMIs. Eight donors were sequenced, of whom seven were HCMV-seropositive, while the remaining one was HCMV-seronegative. Sorting was restricted to alpha-beta TCR T cells by an anti-gamma-delta TCR antibody in several experiments. Six donors had dominant NKG2C+ clonotypes that comprised roughly 1.0-8% of their CD8+ T cells. Whether expanded NKG2C+ T cell clones were HCMV-specific remained unclear.

The sequencing here drew on CD4+ T cells sorted from PBMCs, taken roughly 12 days after vaccination. This chain links TRBV6-2 or TRBV6-3 with TRBJ2-7, with 7 nucleotides matching TRBD1. The sequence came from a man aged 50 to 59 who received an inactivated influenza vaccine. As DNA, the CDR3 is TGTGCCAGCAGCCGTCCCTCCAGGGGGATCTACGAGCAGTACTTC. This sequence encodes CASSRPSRGIYEQYF.